Below are 19 T cell receptor beta chains sequenced from a single sample in a study of cytotoxic CD8 clonotypes in ibrutinib-treated CLL. Sequencing was performed with immunoSEQ multiplex PCR; in TCRdb, only in-frame clones are kept and a portion is missing. This sample has some 30,000 clones; about 78% occur once, and the top ten carry around half. Sequencing used PBMCs, obtained after 36 months of ibrutinib treatment. Source of these receptors: a human donor with chronic lymphocytic leukemia.

J is TRBJ2-3 and V is TRBV19; 10 bases match TRBD1. The V segment lost 5 bases and the J segment 5 bases; nucleotides outside the gene matches: 7. The germline CDR1 and CDR2 sequences are LNHDA and SQIVND (reference sequence). This CDR3 has 15 residues. CDR3 coding DNA: TGTGCCAGTAGTCCTCGACAGGGGGCCGGAGATACGCAGTATTTT. This codes for CASSPRQGAGDTQYF.

The table lists this clone with a few counts. The V call is TRBV15, the J call TRBJ1-2; TRBD1 matches at 11 bases. The CDR3 covers 14 residues. CDR1 is LNHNV and CDR2 is YYDKDF in the germline V gene (reference sequence). Trimming took 1 base from V and 5 from J; bases not matched to a gene: 0. DNA for the CDR3: TGTGCCACCAGCAGAGGGGACAGGGGGTATGGCTACACCTTC. Its protein product is CATSRGDRGYGYTF. Variable domain in full (rest from reference TRBV15 and TRBJ1-2): DAMVIQNPRYQVTQFGKPVTLSCSQTLNHNVMYWYQQKSSQAPKLLFHYYDKDFNNEADTPDNFQSRRPNTSFCFLDIRSPGLGDTAMYLCATSRGDRGYGYTFGSGTRLTVV.

V usage is TRBV7-8 and J usage is TRBJ1-6, with D perhaps TRBD1 (6 bases). The CDR3 loop spans 18 amino acids. Per germline, CDR1 SGHVS and CDR2 FQNEAQ. The V end was cut by 3 bases, the J end by 0 bases, with 15 bases between. The CDR3 sequence is CASSFIGGGSSYNSPLHF. In nucleotides, the CDR3 is TGTGCCAGCAGCTTTATAGGGGGGGGTAGCTCCTATAATTCACCCCTCCACTTT.

The chain is built from TRBV6-5 and TRBJ2-5; tentative D call: TRBD1 (5 bases). CDR3 length: 14 amino acids. Per the germline V gene, CDR1 is MNHEY and CDR2 is SVGAGI. Trimming stripped 4 bases from V and 5 bases from J, with 14 bases between. CDR3 amino acids: CASSSYDSLETQYF. CDR3 DNA: TGTGCCAGCAGTTCTTACGACAGCCTGGAGACCCAGTACTTC.

This rearrangement joins TRBV6-1 to TRBJ1-1; D unclear. Germline V gives CDR1 MNHNS, CDR2 SASEGT. Trimming took 2 bases from V and 1 from J, leaving 5 bases between them. This CDR3 has 13 residues. In DNA, the CDR3 is TGTGCCAGCAGTGAACACGGGAACACTGAAGCTTTCTTT. Residues: CASSEHGNTEAFF.

V gene TRBV7-3 combines with J gene TRBJ2-3; 11 nucleotides line up with TRBD1. CDR3 length: 16 residues. V lost 2 bases to trimming and J lost 4 bases; unmatched junction nucleotides: 5. Germline V lookup: CDR1 SGHTA, CDR2 FQGTGA. The CDR3 here is CASSLGTGGVSDTQYF. CDR3 sequence (DNA): TGTGCCAGCAGCTTAGGGACAGGGGGTGTCTCAGATACGCAGTATTTT.

V usage is TRBV6-5 and J usage is TRBJ2-2; no reliable D call. The germline V gene encodes CDR1 MNHEY and CDR2 SVGAGI. This CDR3 contains 15 residues. V gave up 0 bases and J gave up 1 base, with 6 bases separating them. The CDR3 DNA reads TGTGCCAGCAGTTACTCAACCTGGAACACCGGGGAGCTGTTTTTT. It yields the protein CASSYSTWNTGELFF.

This clone was recorded at least ten times. The chain couples TRBV25-1 to TRBJ1-6, with 8 bases fitting TRBD1. The V and J ends lost 8 bases and 8 bases, in that order; junction bases with no gene match: 2. CDR1 MGHDK and CDR2 SYGVNS come from the germline V gene. This CDR3 is built from 12 residues. CDR3 protein: CASGQGHSPLHF. CDR3 bases: TGTGCCAGCGGACAGGGCCATTCACCCCTCCACTTT.

The chain joins TRBV5-6 to TRBJ2-1; 10 bases match TRBD2. V lost 0 bases and J lost 5; bases outside the gene matches: 2. From germline, CDR1 is SGHDT and CDR2 YYEEEE. This CDR3 region has 15 residues. The CDR3 spells CASSLGLAGHNEQFF. CDR3 DNA: TGTGCCAGCAGCTTGGGACTAGCGGGTCACAATGAGCAGTTCTTC. The full variable domain, completed using reference TRBV5-6 and TRBJ2-1, is DAGVTQSPTHLIKTRGQQVTLRCSPKSGHDTVSWYQQALGQGPQFIFQYYEEEERQRGNFPDRFSGHQFPNYSSELNVNALLLGDSALYLCASSLGLAGHNEQFFGPGTRLTVL.

The chain employs TRBV2 and TRBJ2-2; 9 bases map to TRBD1. Germline V gene sequence: CDR1 SNHLY, CDR2 FYNNEI. The V segment lost 7 bases and the J segment 7 bases; nucleotides outside the gene matches: 7. The CDR3 length is 14 residues. The CDR3 DNA follows: TGTGCCAGCACGGCACAGGGGGCGGGCGGGGAGCTGTTTTTT. Protein: CASTAQGAGGELFF.

J is TRBJ2-3 and V is TRBV5-1; D unclear. Trimming stripped 4 bases from V and 0 bases from J, with 9 bases between. Germline lookup yields CDR1 SGHRS and CDR2 YFSETQ. There are 14 residues in the CDR3. The CDR3 DNA sequence: TGCGCCAGCAGCCTTGATTGGAGCACAGATACGCAGTATTTT. Residues: CASSLDWSTDTQYF.

This chain uses TRBV27 with TRBJ2-7; tentative D call: TRBD1 (5 bases). The V gene's germline CDR1 is MNHEY and CDR2 SMNVEV (reference sequence). The CDR3 is 15 residues long. The V end was cut by 10 bases, the J end by 4 bases, with 23 bases between. CDR3 nucleotides: TGTGCCACCTTTGACCCCCAGGGAAGGTCTTACGAGCAGTACTTC. This sequence encodes CATFDPQGRSYEQYF.

This chain joins TRBV19 and TRBJ1-4, with D perhaps TRBD1 (5 bases). The germline gives CDR1 LNHDA, CDR2 SQIVND (reference sequence). V was clipped by 5 bases and J by 5 bases, with 18 bases between them. The CDR3 extends over 16 amino acids. The CDR3 region is CASSAQGGEHNEKLFF. DNA for the CDR3: TGTGCCAGTAGTGCTCAGGGTGGGGAACACAATGAAAAACTGTTTTTT.

This clone was counted only a few times. The DNA for the CDR3 is TGTGCTAGTGGTTACTCGGACCGCCTTAACTATGGCTACACCTTC. Its translation is CASGYSDRLNYGYTF. The rearrangement joins TRBV12-5 to TRBJ1-2, with no clear D. From germline, CDR1 is LGHNT and CDR2 FRNRAP. V shed 4 bases and J shed 1 base, with 13 bases lying between them. The CDR3 loop spans 15 amino acids.

This clone was observed a handful of times. V usage is TRBV7-8 and J usage is TRBJ1-5, with D possibly TRBD1 on 5 matching bases. Germline CDR1 is SGHVS and CDR2 is FQNEAQ. With 1 base removed from V and 3 bases from J, the gap between germline ends came to 10 bases. The CDR3 is 15 residues long. DNA for the CDR3: TGTGCCAGCAGCTTAGGGACATCTGCCAATCAGCCCCAGCATTTT. As protein: CASSLGTSANQPQHF. Together with reference TRBV7-8 and TRBJ1-5, the CDR3 gives the full variable domain: GAGVSQSPRYKVAKRGQDVALRCDPISGHVSLFWYQQALGQGPEFLTYFQNEAQLDKSGLPSDRFFAERPEGSVSTLKIQRTQQEDSAVYLCASSLGTSANQPQHFGDGTRLSIL.

The V and J genes are TRBV9 and TRBJ2-1; 7 positions agree with TRBD1. The CDR3 sequence is 15 residues long. V lost 6 bases and J lost 4; bases outside the gene matches: 10. Germline V gene sequence: CDR1 SGDLS, CDR2 YYNGEE. CDR3 DNA sequence: TGTGCCAGCAACCCCGGGACAGACACTTACAATGAGCAGTTCTTC. This sequence encodes CASNPGTDTYNEQFF. Full variable domain (rest looked up from reference TRBV9 and TRBJ2-1): DSGVTQTPKHLITATGQRVTLRCSPRSGDLSVYWYQQSLDQGLQFLIQYYNGEERAKGNILERFSAQQFPDLHSELNLSSLELGDSALYFCASNPGTDTYNEQFFGPGTRLTVL.

The rearrangement uses TRBV7-8 and TRBJ2-7, with D hard to call. Germline-derived CDR1 and CDR2 are SGHVS and FQNEAQ. The CDR3 totals 12 residues. Trimming cost V 4 bases and J 4 bases, with 8 bases left between them. CDR3 sequence reads: CASSSAEYEQYF. CDR3 nucleotide sequence: TGTGCCAGCAGCTCGGCAGAATACGAGCAGTACTTC.

The chain links TRBV18 to TRBJ2-1; a possible D gene is TRBD1 (6 bases). The CDR3 is 17 amino acids. CDR1 is KGHSH, CDR2 LQKENI, per germline. The ends were cut back, 3 bases at V and 5 bases at J, with 20 bases in the middle. In DNA form, the CDR3 reads TGTGCCAGCTCACCTCGTACGGCGGTCAGGGGAGACAATGAGCAGTTCTTC. Its translation is CASSPRTAVRGDNEQFF.

The chain joins TRBV9 to TRBJ1-1; possible D gene TRBD1, 5 bases. Trimming cost V 5 bases and J 0 bases, with 11 bases left between them. The CDR3 runs to 14 residues. CDR1 is SGDLS and CDR2 is YYNGEE in the germline V gene. The CDR3 protein is CASSGGVMNTEAFF. The DNA of the CDR3 is TGTGCCAGCAGTGGGGGGGTCATGAACACTGAAGCTTTCTTT.